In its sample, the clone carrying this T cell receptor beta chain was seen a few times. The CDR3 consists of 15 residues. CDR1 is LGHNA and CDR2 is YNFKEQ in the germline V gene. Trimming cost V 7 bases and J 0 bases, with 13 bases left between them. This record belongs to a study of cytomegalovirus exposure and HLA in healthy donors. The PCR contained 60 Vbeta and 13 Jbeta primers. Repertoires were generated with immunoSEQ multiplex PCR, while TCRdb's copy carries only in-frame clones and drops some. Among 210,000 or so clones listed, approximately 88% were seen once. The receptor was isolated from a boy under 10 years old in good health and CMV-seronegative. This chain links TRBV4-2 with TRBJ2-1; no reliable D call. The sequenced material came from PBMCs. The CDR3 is CASTLDTSSYNEQFF. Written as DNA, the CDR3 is TGTGCCAGCACCCTTGACACCTCCTCCTACAATGAGCAGTTCTTC.